These 23 T cell receptor beta chains were sequenced from one sample in a study of shared clonotypes between healthy human individuals. Profiling relied on immunoSEQ multiplex PCR, and the TCRdb table lists in-frame clones only, not all of them. The table lists just over 2,000,000 clones, about 95% of them singletons. The naive CD8 population came from CD45RO-negative cells selected for CCR7, without terminally differentiated effector memory CD45RA+ cells. Sequencing was done on a sample of naive CD8+ T cells sorted from blood. Receptors originate from a man aged 18 to 30 in good health.

CDR3 nucleotides: TGTGCCAGCGAGTTTGGTGGCAATCAGCCCCAGCATTTT. It encodes CASEFGGNQPQHF. V gene TRBV28 combines with J gene TRBJ1-5; unclear D gene. The V and J ends lost 8 bases and 2 bases respectively, with 10 bases between them. The CDR3 consists of 13 residues. The germline gives CDR1 MDHEN, CDR2 SYDVKM.

V gene TRBV7-8 combines with J gene TRBJ2-7, with D uncertain. Deletions cut 6 bases from V and 0 bases from J, with 12 bases between. CDR1 and CDR2 from the germline V gene are SGHVS and FQNEAQ. The CDR3 consists of 14 residues. The CDR3 bases are TGTGCCAGCAGTAACGAGTTCAGCTCCTACGAGCAGTACTTC. Translated, it gives CASSNEFSSYEQYF.

This rearrangement joins TRBV7-9 to TRBJ1-1; D gene unclear. The CDR3 is 15 residues long. V was trimmed by 1 base and J by 5 bases, leaving 14 bases between them. Germline CDR1 is SEHNR and CDR2 is FQNEAQ (reference sequence). Here the CDR3 reads CASSLEGGRWTEAFF. The CDR3 DNA follows: TGTGCCAGCAGCTTAGAGGGTGGGCGGTGGACTGAAGCTTTCTTT.

The rearrangement links TRBV19 to TRBJ2-1, with TRBD2 identical over 10 bases. The V gene end was trimmed by 9 bases and the J gene end by 7 bases; junction bases not matched to a gene: 15. Germline lookup yields CDR1 LNHDA and CDR2 SQIVND (reference sequence). This CDR3 is 16 amino acids long. CDR3 nucleotides: TGTGCCAGCTGTCCTATAGCGGGAGGAGGATTAAATGAGCAGTTCTTC. It yields the protein CASCPIAGGGLNEQFF.

The chain joins TRBV10-3 to TRBJ2-3; 8 nucleotides line up with TRBD2. The CDR3 is 18 residues long. Trimming removed 5 bases from V and 2 bases from J; junction bases left unmatched: 15. Germline CDR1 and CDR2: ENHRY and SYGVKD. The CDR3 nucleotides read TGTGCCATCAGTAAAAGCGGGAGAGACCAATTAATCACAGATACGCAGTATTTT. Encoded protein: CAISKSGRDQLITDTQYF.

The J gene is TRBJ1-4, the V gene TRBV5-1; no reliable D call. Trimming cost V 1 base and J 0 bases, with 4 bases left between them. The CDR3 extends over 14 amino acids. Germline V gene lookup returns CDR1 SGHRS and CDR2 YFSETQ. CDR3 loop: CASSLWATNEKLFF. As DNA, the CDR3 is TGCGCCAGCAGCTTGTGGGCAACTAATGAAAAACTGTTTTTT.

The CDR3 reads CASSYRAGSYEQYF. DNA for the CDR3: TGTGCCAGCAGTTATCGGGCCGGCTCCTACGAGCAGTACTTC. This chain connects TRBV27 to TRBJ2-7; D is unclear. This CDR3 contains 14 residues. Trimming took off 4 bases at V and 0 bases at J, with 10 bases between the two ends. CDR1 is MNHEY and CDR2 is SMNVEV in the germline V gene (reference sequence).

The chain couples TRBV6-5 to TRBJ2-2; D might be TRBD2 (6 bases). The germline CDR1 and CDR2 sequences are MNHEY and SVGAGI. The CDR3 contains 14 residues. Trimming removed 4 bases from V and 4 bases from J, with 10 bases in between. CDR3 protein: CASSFGLRTGELFF. In DNA form, the CDR3 reads TGTGCCAGCAGTTTCGGACTACGCACCGGGGAGCTGTTTTTT.

This clone came up many times. V is TRBV4-1 and J is TRBJ2-7; D call uncertain. This CDR3 region has 15 residues. Germline lookup yields CDR1 MGHRA and CDR2 YSYEKL. Trimming took 0 bases from V and 0 from J, leaving 9 bases between them. In DNA, the CDR3 is TGCGCCAGCAGCCAAGAAGCACTCCTCTCCTACGAGCAGTACTTC. It codes for CASSQEALLSYEQYF.

The chain uses TRBV7-6 and TRBJ1-5; D may be TRBD1 (5 bases). The CDR3 is made up of 16 amino acids. The V and J ends lost 0 bases and 2 bases respectively, with 11 bases between them. The germline gives CDR1 SGHVS, CDR2 FNYEAQ. DNA of the CDR3: TGTGCCAGCAGCTTAGCGGAAGGGGTCGGCAATCAGCCCCAGCATTTT. Encoded protein: CASSLAEGVGNQPQHF.

On this clone: In the same sample, other DNA sequences code for this CDR3. This sequence joins TRBV27 and TRBJ1-5; D is possibly TRBD1 (6 bases). CDR1 is MNHEY, CDR2 SMNVEV, per germline (reference sequence). The CDR3 is 15 amino acids. V was shortened by 5 bases and J by 0 bases, with 11 bases between the two germline ends. The CDR3 here is CASSPSTGSNQPQHF. The CDR3 DNA sequence: TGTGCCAGCAGTCCGTCGACAGGTAGCAATCAGCCCCAGCATTTT.

This chain joins TRBV13 and TRBJ2-1; weak D call: TRBD2 (6 bases). Trimming pared 0 bases from V and 8 bases from J, leaving 14 bases between. This CDR3 region has 15 residues. The V gene's germline CDR1 is PRHDT and CDR2 FYEKMQ (reference sequence). This CDR3 reads CASSLGLTSWDEQFF. For the CDR3, the DNA is TGTGCCAGCAGCTTAGGCCTAACTAGCTGGGATGAGCAGTTCTTC. The whole variable domain, remainder taken from reference TRBV13 and TRBJ2-1, is AAGVIQSPRHLIKEKRETATLKCYPIPRHDTVYWYQQGPGQDPQFLISFYEKMQSDKGSIPDRFSAQQFSDYHSELNMSSLELGDSALYFCASSLGLTSWDEQFFGPGTRLTVL.

Only one count was recorded for this clone. The CDR3 here is CASSKEPGGSGNTIYF. DNA of the CDR3: TGTGCCAGCAGCAAAGAGCCGGGGGGCTCTGGAAACACCATATATTTT. V and J are TRBV21-1 and TRBJ1-3. TRBV21-1 is a recognized pseudogene. CDR3 length equals 16 residues.

The CDR3 loop reads CASSLGTEYEQYF. In DNA, the CDR3 is TGTGCCAGCAGCTTGGGGACAGAGTACGAGCAGTACTTC. The rearrangement uses TRBV5-6 and TRBJ2-7, with a weak D call TRBD1 (6 bases). CDR3 length: 13 amino acids. V dropped 0 bases and J dropped 4 bases, with 8 bases sitting between them. In germline, CDR1 is SGHDT, CDR2 YYEEEE.

The gene calls are TRBV29-1 and TRBJ2-1; D is ambiguous. CDR3 size: 18 residues. CDR1 and CDR2 (germline): SQVTM, ANQGSEA. Trimming cost V 3 bases and J 4 bases, with 25 bases left between them. The CDR3 here is CSVDRFLGELLTYNEQFF. The DNA of the CDR3 is TGCAGCGTTGACCGCTTTTTAGGAGAGCTATTAACTTACAATGAGCAGTTCTTC.

This chain connects TRBV7-3 to TRBJ2-3; TRBD2 is a possible D gene (6 bases). Germline values: CDR1 SGHTA, CDR2 FQGTGA. V gave up 1 base and J gave up 3 bases, with 8 bases separating them. The length of the CDR3 is 14 residues. The CDR3 region has the DNA TGTGCCAGCAGCTTAAACGGGGGTACAGATACGCAGTATTTT. Translation gives CASSLNGGTDTQYF.

The gene calls are TRBV10-3 and TRBJ1-1; weak D call: TRBD1 (6 bases). V was trimmed by 6 bases and J by 6 bases, leaving 11 bases between them. The CDR3 is 12 residues long. CDR1 and CDR2 (germline): ENHRY, SYGVKD. CDR3 sequence: CAIRDKGAEAFF. The CDR3 nucleotides are TGTGCCATCAGGGACAAGGGGGCTGAAGCTTTCTTT.

This clone was observed a single time. The rearrangement uses TRBV29-1 and TRBJ2-5; D remains ambiguous. V lost 3 bases to trimming and J lost 2 bases, with 13 bases between them. CDR1 SQVTM and CDR2 ANQGSEA come from the germline V gene. This CDR3 contains 14 residues. The CDR3 loop is CSVDLGDRQETQYF. DNA for the CDR3: TGCAGCGTTGACCTAGGCGATCGACAAGAGACCCAGTACTTC.

V is TRBV9 and J is TRBJ2-3, with D perhaps matching TRBD2 (7 bases). V lost 5 bases and J 1 base, leaving 11 bases between the germline ends. The CDR3 is made up of 14 amino acids. CDR1 is SGDLS, CDR2 YYNGEE, per germline. In nucleotides, the CDR3 is TGTGCCAGCAGTGGGGAGGGGGGCACAGATACGCAGTATTTT. Translating it yields CASSGEGGTDTQYF.

The chain combines TRBV4-1 with TRBJ1-4, with 7 bases aligning to TRBD1. The germline V gene has CDR1 MGHRA and CDR2 YSYEKL. CDR3 length: 16 amino acids. V shed 4 bases and J 6 bases; nucleotides not matched to a gene: 11. This CDR3 is CASSPGTVPIDEKLFF. The CDR3 DNA reads as TGCGCCAGCAGCCCAGGGACAGTCCCAATTGATGAAAAACTGTTTTTT.

This clone was counted once. The DNA of the CDR3 is TGCGCCAGCAGTGAGGTAGAGAGCACCGGGGAGCTGTTTTTT. Its translation is CASSEVESTGELFF. J is TRBJ2-2 and V is TRBV10-1, with no clear D. Germline V gene data show CDR1 as WNHNN and CDR2 as SYGVQD (reference sequence). This CDR3 is built from 14 residues. Trimming cost V 2 bases and J 4 bases, with 8 bases left between them.

V and J are TRBV10-3 and TRBJ2-3; D call uncertain. CDR1 and CDR2 (germline): ENHRY, SYGVKD. The CDR3 totals 14 residues. The V end was cut by 3 bases, the J end by 2 bases, with 9 bases between. CDR3 sequence: CAISDWVLTDTQYF. CDR3 DNA: TGTGCCATCAGTGATTGGGTTCTCACAGATACGCAGTATTTT.

In its sample, this clone was seen once. This rearrangement joins TRBV28 to TRBJ1-5; D gene ambiguous. This CDR3 contains 14 residues. Germline V CDR1 and CDR2: MDHEN, SYDVKM. Trimming cost V 6 bases and J 3 bases, with 12 bases left between them. The CDR3: CASSPPGTNQPQHF. DNA of the CDR3: TGTGCCAGCAGCCCCCCCGGAACCAATCAGCCCCAGCATTTT.